This entry features one T cell receptor beta chain sequence. Antigen: not known. Clones were sequenced by immunoSEQ multiplex PCR, and TCRdb holds only the in-frame ones, with some missing. The sample includes just over 95,000 clones, roughly nine tenths of them seen just once. The data were taken from a study of T cell responses to AZD1222 COVID-19 vaccine. General observations from the study: No day 14 peak samples; only post-peak repertoires were characterized. Recipients of AZD1222 seropositive at baseline numbered only five or six. The span of vaccine-associated CD4 TCRs extended across spike, with dominance at 160-218 and 743-854. Per reports, nearly half of all spike-specific TCRs target regions that are unmutated in variants.

The source material was peripheral blood, sampled on day 0 of AZD1222 vaccination. The source is an adult in good health.

For the CDR3, the DNA is TGCGCCAGCAGCCTAAATAACGGGGGGTCTAATGAAAAACTGTTTTTT. Its protein is CASSLNNGGSNEKLFF. This chain joins TRBV5-1 and TRBJ1-4; D is possibly TRBD1 (5 bases). V gave up 4 bases and J gave up 3 bases, with 16 bases separating them. In germline, CDR1 is SGHRS, CDR2 YFSETQ. CDR3 size: 16 residues.